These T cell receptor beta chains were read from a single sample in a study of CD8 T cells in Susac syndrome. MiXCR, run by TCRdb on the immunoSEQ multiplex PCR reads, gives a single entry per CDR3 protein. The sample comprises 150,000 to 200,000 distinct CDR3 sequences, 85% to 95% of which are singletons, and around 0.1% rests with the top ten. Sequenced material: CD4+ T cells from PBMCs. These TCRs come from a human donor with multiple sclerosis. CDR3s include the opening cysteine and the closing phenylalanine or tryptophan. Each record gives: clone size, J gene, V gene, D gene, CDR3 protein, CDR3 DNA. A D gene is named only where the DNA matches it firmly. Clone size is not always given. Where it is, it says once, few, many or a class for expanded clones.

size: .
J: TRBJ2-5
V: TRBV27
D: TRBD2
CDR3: CASSLSPGRGETQYF
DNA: TGTGCCAGCAGTTTATCCCCCGGGAGGGGGGAGACCCAGTACTTC

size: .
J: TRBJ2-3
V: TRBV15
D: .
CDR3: CATSRDGGLTDTQYF
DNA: TGTGCCACCAGCAGAGATGGGGGGCTTACAGATACGCAGTATTTT

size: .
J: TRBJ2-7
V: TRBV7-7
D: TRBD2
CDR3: CASSALAGAEQYF
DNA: TGTGCCAGCAGCGCACTAGCGGGCGCCGAGCAGTACTTC

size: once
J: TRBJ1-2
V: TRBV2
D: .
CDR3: CASRTGLDGYTF
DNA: TGTGCCAGCAGGACAGGCCTGGATGGCTACACCTTC

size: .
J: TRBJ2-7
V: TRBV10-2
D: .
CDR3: CASRFTSTYEQYF
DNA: TGCGCCAGCAGGTTCACGTCCACCTACGAGCAGTACTTC

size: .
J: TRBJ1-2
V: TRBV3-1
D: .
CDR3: CASSQGPYGRSYGYTF
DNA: TGTGCCAGCAGCCAAGGTCCTTATGGACGAAGCTATGGCTACACCTTC

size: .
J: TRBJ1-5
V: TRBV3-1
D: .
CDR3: CASSLQRGQPQHF
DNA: TGTGCCAGCAGCCTTCAACGGGGTCAGCCCCAGCATTTT

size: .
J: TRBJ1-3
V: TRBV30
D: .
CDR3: CAWSAGSGNTIYF
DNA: TGTGCCTGGAGTGCGGGCAGCGGGAACACCATATATTTT

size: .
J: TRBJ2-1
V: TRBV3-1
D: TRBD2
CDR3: CASSQVSVRSGGSEQFF
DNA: TGTGCCAGCAGCCAAGTAAGTGTCCGGAGCGGGGGAAGTGAGCAGTTCTTC

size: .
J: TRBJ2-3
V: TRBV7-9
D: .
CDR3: CASSSIFSPSNTDTQYF
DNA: TGTGCCAGCAGTAGTATATTCTCCCCCTCGAACACAGATACGCAGTATTTT

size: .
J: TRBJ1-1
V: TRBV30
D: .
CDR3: CAWSGGGDGAEAFF
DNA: TGTGCCTGGAGCGGGGGAGGGGACGGAGCTGAAGCTTTCTTT

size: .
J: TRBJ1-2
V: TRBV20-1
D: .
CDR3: CSATLTALYWYGYTF
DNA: TGCAGTGCTACTCTGACAGCGCTCTATTGGTATGGCTACACCTTC

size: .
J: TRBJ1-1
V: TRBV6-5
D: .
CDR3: CASMLNLQGFTEAFF
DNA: TGTGCCAGCATGCTCAACTTACAGGGATTCACTGAAGCTTTCTTT

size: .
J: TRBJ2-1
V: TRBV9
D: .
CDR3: CASSATGTEQFF
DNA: TGTGCCAGCAGCGCCACCGGGACAGAGCAGTTCTTC

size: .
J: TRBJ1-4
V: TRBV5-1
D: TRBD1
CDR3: CASSLGTGDREKLFF
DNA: TGCGCCAGCAGCTTGGGAACAGGGGATCGAGAAAAACTGTTTTTT

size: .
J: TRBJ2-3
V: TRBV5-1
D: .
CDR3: CASSITTDTQYF
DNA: TGCGCCAGCAGCATTACCACAGATACGCAGTATTTT

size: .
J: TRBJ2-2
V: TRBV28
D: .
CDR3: CASSELPLFNTGELFF
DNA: TGTGCCAGCAGTGAACTACCGTTGTTTAACACCGGGGAGCTGTTTTTT

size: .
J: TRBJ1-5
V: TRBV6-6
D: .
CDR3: CASGRGDQPQHF
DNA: TGTGCCAGCGGGCGGGGCGACCAGCCCCAGCATTTT

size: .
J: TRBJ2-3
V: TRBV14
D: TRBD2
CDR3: CASSRLAGGPDTQYF
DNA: TGTGCCAGCAGCCGTCTAGCGGGAGGCCCAGATACGCAGTATTTT

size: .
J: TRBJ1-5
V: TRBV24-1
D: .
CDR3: CATPGGGQPQHF
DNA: TGTGCCACCCCCGGGGGTGGTCAGCCCCAGCATTTT

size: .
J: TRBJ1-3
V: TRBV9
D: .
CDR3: CASSVGVDSGNTIYF
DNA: TGTGCCAGCAGCGTAGGGGTCGACTCTGGAAACACCATATATTTT

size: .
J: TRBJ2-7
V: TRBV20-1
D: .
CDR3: CSASNNLVGEQYF
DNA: TGCAGTGCTAGTAACAACTTAGTGGGCGAGCAGTACTTC

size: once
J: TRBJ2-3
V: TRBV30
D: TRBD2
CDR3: CAWSAKTGLAGADTQYF
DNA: TGTGCCTGGAGCGCAAAGACGGGACTAGCGGGTGCAGATACGCAGTATTTT

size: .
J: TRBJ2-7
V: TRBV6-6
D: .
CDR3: CASRIQGEVYEQYF
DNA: TGTGCCAGCAGGATCCAGGGGGAGGTGTACGAGCAGTACTTC

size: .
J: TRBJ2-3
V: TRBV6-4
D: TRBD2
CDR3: CASSDLGSGGADTQYF
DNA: TGTGCCAGCAGTGATCTGGGGAGCGGGGGGGCAGATACGCAGTATTTT

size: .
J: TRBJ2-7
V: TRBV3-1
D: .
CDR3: CASSQSQVEQYF
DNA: TGTGCCAGCAGCCAATCTCAGGTCGAGCAGTACTTC

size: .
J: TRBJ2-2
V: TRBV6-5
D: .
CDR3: CASSGTHTGELFF
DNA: TGTGCCAGCAGTGGGACACATACCGGGGAGCTGTTTTTT

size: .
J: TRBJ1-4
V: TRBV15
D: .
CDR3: CATSRDPGTNEKLFF
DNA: TGTGCCACCAGCAGAGATCCGGGGACTAATGAAAAACTGTTTTTT